This T cell receptor (beta chain) comes out of a study of blood T cell repertoires in COVID-19 (dated by TCRdb to 2020 to 2022). With respect to the entire study: Collaborator samples came from the United States, Italy and Spain and covered acute and convalescent phases of COVID-19. The repertoires were released in a freely available public database meant as a resource for research on the immune response to SARS-CoV-2. Subjects who had been exposed to COVID-19, were actively infected with it, or had recovered from it provided the deeply sampled blood TCRbeta repertoires that made up the dataset. The samples were drawn from two sources: the first 160 participants of the ongoing ImmuneRACE study, and about 1,300 subjects contributed by 6 global collaborators. HLA class I and class II types, where available, came from metadata supplied by the sample provider rather than from assay-based typing. The prospective study material was composed of cDNA or gDNA derived from T cells, B-cell-depleted T cells, or PBMCs. Nearly every sample came with metadata listing a de-identified subject ID, COVID-19 status, age in years and sex.

Measured from the cysteine to the phenylalanine, the CDR3 is 15 residues long. Of all the DNA, just the CDR3 is kept, 45 bases in frame from base 1. Cut back by 2 bases and 8 bases, the V and J ends lie 16 bases apart. Sequences MNHEY (CDR1) and SVGAGI (CDR2) are obtained from the germline V gene. Details on this clone: It has no known antigen specificity. Base qualities are not recorded, but no much larger clone differs from it by a single base.

The full study reports these points: Clinical and demographic metadata were provided uncurated, with the amount varying by source and participant.

Whole blood was collected in K2EDTA tubes by collaborating institutions according to the institutions' own protocols. Collaborator samples were shipped for TCRbeta analysis as frozen whole blood, isolated PBMCs, or DNA extracted from either sample type. TCRbeta CDR3 regions were amplified from genomic DNA by means of the immunoSEQ Assay, a bias-controlled multiplex PCR. Under the source paper's analysis protocol: Nucleated cell counts per sample were estimated from amplification of reference gene primers within the assay. Sequence reads were collapsed and filtered to measure the absolute abundance of every unique TCRbeta CDR3 rearrangement. For each sample, productive Simpson clonality was calculated by taking the square root of Simpson's diversity index across productive rearrangements. TCRdb retrieved this table from immuneACCESS and kept in-frame rearrangements only. Not all clones are present; in checked studies, unresolved V genes account for under half, and no reason is known for the remainder. D and trimming were read from the DNA, whereas the V and J calls and clone size are those reported in that table. Within this sample are around 260,000 clones, with about 88% of them counted one time only. Together, the top ten hold 3.6% of the sample.

The sequence was obtained from a man younger than 35 with active or convalescent COVID-19. The material sequenced was peripheral blood. The sequence is built from TRBV6-5 and TRBJ2-1; possibly the D gene is TRBD2, per 7 matching bases. The DNA sequence is as follows: TGTGCCAGCAGTTACGACTATCGGGGGGCATATGAGCAGTTCTTC. Its protein is CASSYDYRGAYEQFF.